The rows below give T cell receptor beta chains drawn from one sample of a study of CDR3 diversity in severe acne. TCRdb reanalysed the PCR reads using MiXCR and keeps one entry per CDR3 protein. The sample contains roughly 81,000 distinct CDR3 sequences, about 50% of which appear only once. The sample comprised blood. The receptor source for this set is a male donor in good health, serving as a control. Both conserved end residues are part of each CDR3. Each record gives: CDR3 length, D gene, V gene, clone size, J gene, CDR3 DNA, CDR3 protein. The D gene is left open where the match is weak. Only part of the rows carry a size: once, few, many, or a class if the clone is expanded.

len: 15; d_gene: NA; v_gene: TRBV6-2/TRBV6-3; abundance: many; j_gene: TRBJ2-7; CDR3nt: TGTGCCAGCAGCCGATCGCTGGGCAGGGGATACGAGCAGTACTTC; CDR3aa: CASSRSLGRGYEQYF
len: 14; d_gene: TRBD1; v_gene: TRBV6-1; abundance: NA; j_gene: TRBJ2-5; CDR3nt: TGTGCCAGCAGTGCCGGACAGGGAGTGGAGACCCAGTACTTC; CDR3aa: CASSAGQGVETQYF
len: 12; d_gene: NA; v_gene: TRBV29-1; abundance: once; j_gene: TRBJ2-7; CDR3nt: TGCAGCGTTGGGGCAGGGGTTTACGAGCAGTACTTC; CDR3aa: CSVGAGVYEQYF
len: 15; d_gene: NA; v_gene: TRBV6-5; abundance: NA; j_gene: TRBJ1-1; CDR3nt: TGTGCCAGCAGTTACTCGAGTAGTTACAGGACTGAAGCTTTCTTT; CDR3aa: CASSYSSSYRTEAFF
len: 16; d_gene: TRBD1; v_gene: TRBV5-1; abundance: many; j_gene: TRBJ2-7; CDR3nt: TGCGCCAGCAGTATCGGACAGGGCACTCAAACGGGGGAGCAGTACTTC; CDR3aa: CASSIGQGTQTGEQYF
len: 14; d_gene: TRBD1; v_gene: TRBV6-1; abundance: NA; j_gene: TRBJ1-1; CDR3nt: TGTGCCAGCAGCTTCGGACAGGGGCCCGCTGAAGCTTTCTTT; CDR3aa: CASSFGQGPAEAFF
len: 12; d_gene: NA; v_gene: TRBV9; abundance: NA; j_gene: TRBJ1-5; CDR3nt: TGTGCCAGCAGCGTAGAAGGGCAGCCCCAGCATTTT; CDR3aa: CASSVEGQPQHF
len: 12; d_gene: NA; v_gene: TRBV7-9; abundance: NA; j_gene: TRBJ1-4; CDR3nt: TGTGCCAGCAGCAGAGAGACGGGAGAACTGTTTTTT; CDR3aa: CASSRETGELFF
len: 14; d_gene: TRBD1; v_gene: TRBV4-2; abundance: NA; j_gene: TRBJ2-7; CDR3nt: TGTGCCAGCAGCCGGGACAGGGGGAGGAGCGAGCAGTACTTC; CDR3aa: CASSRDRGRSEQYF
len: 14; d_gene: TRBD1; v_gene: TRBV19; abundance: once; j_gene: TRBJ1-2; CDR3nt: TGTGCCAGTAGACGACAGGGTAGACACTATGGCTACACCTTC; CDR3aa: CASRRQGRHYGYTF
len: 12; d_gene: NA; v_gene: TRBV29-1; abundance: NA; j_gene: TRBJ1-2; CDR3nt: TGCAGCGTTGATTTTCAGGGAGATGGCTACACCTTC; CDR3aa: CSVDFQGDGYTF
len: 14; d_gene: TRBD2; v_gene: TRBV29-1; abundance: NA; j_gene: TRBJ2-3; CDR3nt: TGCAGCGTTACTAGCGGGGGGGCCCCAGATACGCAGTATTTT; CDR3aa: CSVTSGGAPDTQYF
len: 12; d_gene: TRBD1; v_gene: TRBV30; abundance: many; j_gene: TRBJ2-5; CDR3nt: TGTGCCTGTGACAGGGGGACGGAGACCCAGTACTTC; CDR3aa: CACDRGTETQYF
len: 13; d_gene: TRBD1; v_gene: TRBV5-6; abundance: medium-sized; j_gene: TRBJ2-7; CDR3nt: TGTGCCAGCTCACAGGGGGCGCGGGACGAGCAGTACTTC; CDR3aa: CASSQGARDEQYF
len: 12; d_gene: NA; v_gene: TRBV14; abundance: NA; j_gene: TRBJ2-7; CDR3nt: TGTGCCAGCAGCCCCTTCCCGGGCGAGCAGTACTTC; CDR3aa: CASSPFPGEQYF
len: 17; d_gene: TRBD2; v_gene: TRBV27; abundance: NA; j_gene: TRBJ2-7; CDR3nt: TGTGCCAGCAGTTTATCGACTAGCGGGACCCCTTTGTACGAGCAGTACTTC; CDR3aa: CASSLSTSGTPLYEQYF
len: 15; d_gene: TRBD1; v_gene: TRBV7-9; abundance: NA; j_gene: TRBJ2-7; CDR3nt: TGTGCCAGCAGCGCCGGGACAGGATACTCCTACGAGCAGTACTTC; CDR3aa: CASSAGTGYSYEQYF
len: 12; d_gene: TRBD2; v_gene: TRBV7-2; abundance: many; j_gene: TRBJ2-7; CDR3nt: TGTGCCAGCAGTCGCGGGGGGTACGAGCAGTACTTC; CDR3aa: CASSRGGYEQYF
len: 19; d_gene: TRBD1; v_gene: TRBV7-2; abundance: NA; j_gene: TRBJ1-5; CDR3nt: TGTGCCAGCAGCACAGTCCGGGACAGGGGGTTGAGGAGCAATCAGCCCCAGCATTTT; CDR3aa: CASSTVRDRGLRSNQPQHF
len: 13; d_gene: NA; v_gene: TRBV7-9; abundance: few; j_gene: TRBJ1-1; CDR3nt: TGTGCCAGCAGCCCCCCGAGTAACACTGAAGCTTTCTTT; CDR3aa: CASSPPSNTEAFF
len: 17; d_gene: TRBD1; v_gene: TRBV24-1; abundance: few; j_gene: TRBJ2-5; CDR3nt: TGTGCCACCAGTGCCGGGCGTATAGGACAGGGGACGGAGACCCAGTACTTC; CDR3aa: CATSAGRIGQGTETQYF
len: 14; d_gene: NA; v_gene: TRBV7-9; abundance: NA; j_gene: TRBJ2-7; CDR3nt: TGTGCCAGCAGCTTGACGGGGGGCATAAGCGAGCAGTACTTC; CDR3aa: CASSLTGGISEQYF
len: 13; d_gene: NA; v_gene: TRBV5-1; abundance: NA; j_gene: TRBJ2-7; CDR3nt: TGCGCCAGCAGCTTAGGCGGAATCTACGAGCAGTACTTC; CDR3aa: CASSLGGIYEQYF
len: 15; d_gene: NA; v_gene: TRBV24-1; abundance: few; j_gene: TRBJ2-2; CDR3nt: TGTGCCACCCAACCCGGCAGGCCGAACACCGGGGAGCTGTTTTTT; CDR3aa: CATQPGRPNTGELFF
len: 16; d_gene: TRBD2; v_gene: TRBV9; abundance: NA; j_gene: TRBJ2-5; CDR3nt: TGTGCCAGCAGCGTAGGAATAGCGGGTACTGGTGAGACCCAGTACTTC; CDR3aa: CASSVGIAGTGETQYF
len: 16; d_gene: TRBD2; v_gene: TRBV7-2; abundance: medium-sized; j_gene: TRBJ2-7; CDR3nt: TGTGCCAGCAGCCCCTGGACTAGCGGAGCTCCGTACGAGCAGTACTTC; CDR3aa: CASSPWTSGAPYEQYF
len: 11; d_gene: NA; v_gene: TRBV7-9; abundance: many; j_gene: TRBJ2-7; CDR3nt: TGTGCCAGCAGCGTGATCGACGAGCAGTACTTC; CDR3aa: CASSVIDEQYF
len: 14; d_gene: NA; v_gene: TRBV15; abundance: NA; j_gene: TRBJ2-3; CDR3nt: TGTGCCACCAGCAGAGAAGACTCCACAGATACGCAGTATTTT; CDR3aa: CATSREDSTDTQYF
len: 13; d_gene: NA; v_gene: TRBV3-1; abundance: many; j_gene: TRBJ2-7; CDR3nt: TGTGCCAGCAGCCAACCGGACTCCTACGAGCAGTACTTC; CDR3aa: CASSQPDSYEQYF
len: 13; d_gene: NA; v_gene: TRBV7-6; abundance: NA; j_gene: TRBJ2-1; CDR3nt: TGTGCCAGCAGCTCCTATTCTGGTGAGGAGCAGTTCTTC; CDR3aa: CASSSYSGEEQFF
len: 11; d_gene: TRBD1; v_gene: TRBV20-1; abundance: many; j_gene: TRBJ1-1; CDR3nt: TGCAGTGCTACAGGACAGGGGGCCGCTTTCTTT; CDR3aa: CSATGQGAAFF
len: 15; d_gene: NA; v_gene: TRBV5-5; abundance: few; j_gene: TRBJ2-6; CDR3nt: TGTGCCAGCAGGCCGGGCTTCTCTGGGGCCAACGTCCTGACTTTC; CDR3aa: CASRPGFSGANVLTF
len: 12; d_gene: NA; v_gene: TRBV6-5; abundance: NA; j_gene: TRBJ1-5; CDR3nt: TGTGCCAGCAGCTACGGGACTAGCAATGAGCATTTT; CDR3aa: CASSYGTSNEHF
len: 15; d_gene: TRBD2; v_gene: TRBV2; abundance: NA; j_gene: TRBJ2-5; CDR3nt: TGTGCCAGCAGGGAAAAGTGGGAGGGTCAAGAGACCCAGTACTTC; CDR3aa: CASREKWEGQETQYF
len: 9; d_gene: NA; v_gene: TRBV28; abundance: many; j_gene: TRBJ1-5; CDR3nt: TGTGCCAGCGGTCAGCCCCAGCATTTT; CDR3aa: CASGQPQHF
len: 13; d_gene: NA; v_gene: TRBV5-1; abundance: few; j_gene: TRBJ1-3; CDR3nt: TGCGCCAGCAGCTTGGACTTTAGAAACACCATATATTTT; CDR3aa: CASSLDFRNTIYF